This T cell receptor (beta chain) was identified during a study of blood T cell repertoires in COVID-19. CDR1 is MNHEY, CDR2 SVGAGI, per germline. The CDR3 sequence is 15 residues long. V was pared by 6 bases and J by 2 bases, with 3 bases of the junction left unmatched. Data came from immunoSEQ multiplex PCR; TCRdb stores just in-frame clones and leaves some out. The data show about 88,000 clones, with roughly 88% seen just once and 2.9% held by the top ten. This chain links TRBV6-5 with TRBJ2-1, with 11 bases matching TRBD2. The sequenced sample was peripheral blood. This clonotype originated in a woman older than 75 with acute or convalescent COVID-19. CDR3: CASSYSGRAYNEQFF. The CDR3 coding sequence is TGTGCCAGCAGCTATAGCGGGAGGGCCTACAATGAGCAGTTCTTC.